This T cell receptor beta chain derives from a study of shared clonotypes between healthy human individuals. Background on the study: The plates for each donor numbered three CD4 naive, three CD4 memory, two CD8 naive and one CD8 memory. Study results and limitations: Across subsets, estimated richness was generally greater for naive than for memory populations.

Clones were sequenced by immunoSEQ multiplex PCR, and TCRdb holds only the in-frame ones, with some missing. The sample includes about 1 million clones, about 76% of them seen just once. Trimming removed 3 bases from V and 7 bases from J, with 18 bases in between. The CDR3 sequence is 16 residues long. Germline CDR1 is MGHRA and CDR2 is YSYEKL. As for this clone: Its specificity is not known.

The V call is TRBV4-1, the J call TRBJ2-2; no clear D gene. The specimen sequenced was memory CD4+ T cells sorted from blood. Subset defined: CD45RA-negative fraction. This TCR was sampled from a man between 18 and 29 years old in good health. The CDR3, as DNA: TGCGCCAGCAGCCATATACTGATTCTGGTGCGCGGGGAGCTGTTTTTT. Translation gives CASSHILILVRGELFF.